The next 17 T cell receptor beta chains were all read from a single sample in a study of post-analysis software for immune sequencing data. General study findings and limits: TRBV5-6, TRBV5-1 and TRBV20-1 were among roughly five TRBV segments more frequent in patients than controls.

No antigens are known for them. cDNA libraries of TCR beta carried unique molecular identifiers. Each CDR3 protein is one row after TCRdb ran MiXCR on the PCR reads. The table lists approximately 630,000 distinct CDR3 sequences, approximately 59% of them singletons. Material for sequencing was blood. These TCRs come from a girl aged 2 to 10 with multiple sclerosis.

The V and J genes are TRBV20-1 and TRBJ2-5; 11 nucleotides align to TRBD2. The CDR3 has 17 amino acids. V shed 0 bases and J 3 bases; nucleotides not matched to a gene: 9. Looked up from germline, CDR1 is DFQATT and CDR2 is SNEGSKA (reference sequence). The CDR3: CSARDLRLAGIKETQYF. For the CDR3, the DNA is TGCAGTGCTAGAGATCTCAGACTAGCGGGAATCAAAGAGACCCAGTACTTC.

The gene calls are TRBV7-2 and TRBJ2-1, with D perhaps assigned TRBD1 or TRBD2 (5 bases each). This CDR3 has 15 residues. The germline V gene has CDR1 SGHTA and CDR2 FQGNSA. V dropped 5 bases and J dropped 6 bases, with 17 bases sitting between them. The CDR3 region is CASSPGATTSNEQFF. The CDR3 DNA is TGTGCCAGCAGCCCCGGGGCTACGACTTCCAATGAGCAGTTCTTC.

This clonotype was counted a few times. This chain connects TRBV5-1 to TRBJ2-1; 9 nucleotides align to TRBD1. With V trimmed by 1 base and J by 5 bases, 4 bases remained unmatched. Germline V lookup: CDR1 SGHRS, CDR2 YFSETQ. This CDR3 contains 15 residues. DNA for the CDR3: TGCGCCAGCAGCTTGCAAGGACAGGGGAACAATGAGCAGTTCTTC. Amino acid sequence: CASSLQGQGNNEQFF.

The CDR3: CAIRPGLVSNEQFF. CDR3 sequence (DNA): TGTGCCATCAGACCGGGACTAGTCTCAAATGAGCAGTTCTTC. The rearrangement links TRBV10-3 to TRBJ2-1; TRBD2 agrees at 8 bases. The CDR3 length is 14 residues. Germline V gene data show CDR1 as ENHRY and CDR2 as SYGVKD. Trimming removed 6 bases from V and 7 bases from J; junction bases left unmatched: 8.

This clonotype appeared a few times. CDR3 loop: CASSWKETQYF. CDR3 nucleotide sequence: TGTGCCAGCAGCTGGAAAGAGACCCAGTACTTC. The chain links TRBV7-9 to TRBJ2-5; no clear D. The CDR3 runs 11 residues. The V gene lost 4 bases and the J gene lost 3 bases, with 3 bases spanning the gap. Per the germline V gene, CDR1 is SEHNR and CDR2 is FQNEAQ (reference sequence). The full variable domain, completed using reference TRBV7-9 and TRBJ2-5, is DTGVSQNPRHKITKRGQNVTFRCDPISEHNRLYWYRQTLGQGPEFLTYFQNEAQLEKSRLLSDRFSAERPKGSFSTLEIQRTEQGDSAMYLCASSWKETQYFGPGTRLLVL.

The V and J genes are TRBV20-1 and TRBJ1-2; unclear D gene. The CDR3 length is 15 residues. The V end was cut by 0 bases, the J end by 6 bases, with 17 bases between. CDR1 is DFQATT, CDR2 SNEGSKA, per germline (reference sequence). The CDR3 loop reads CSARDPMQRGDGYTF. Written as DNA, the CDR3 is TGCAGTGCTAGAGACCCCATGCAGCGGGGTGATGGCTACACCTTC.

The chain has TRBV6-6 and TRBJ2-5, with 14 bases that match TRBD2. Germline-derived CDR1 and CDR2 are MNHNY and SVGAGI (reference sequence). CDR3 size: 17 residues. With V trimmed by 4 bases and J by 5 bases, 9 bases remained unmatched. The CDR3 DNA reads as TGTGCCAGCAGTTTCCGACTAGCGGGGGGGCCAGACGAGACCCAGTACTTC. It encodes CASSFRLAGGPDETQYF.

The chain couples TRBV5-1 to TRBJ2-1; 8 bases map to TRBD1. This CDR3 has 15 residues. Per germline, CDR1 SGHRS and CDR2 YFSETQ. V dropped 4 bases and J dropped 5; count of bases not matched to a gene: 8. The CDR3 here is CASSVEDRVNNEQFF. CDR3 in DNA: TGCGCCAGCAGCGTAGAGGACAGGGTCAACAATGAGCAGTTCTTC.

CDR3 bases: TGTGCCAGCAGCTTCCGGGGACGGATCACAGATACGCAGTATTTT. Translated: CASSFRGRITDTQYF. The chain has TRBV11-2 and TRBJ2-3, with D perhaps matching TRBD1 or TRBD2 (5 bases each). The V and J ends lost 3 bases and 2 bases respectively, with 12 bases between them. This CDR3 region has 15 residues. Per germline, CDR1 SGHAT and CDR2 FQNNGV.

V and J are TRBV20-1 and TRBJ2-1; D may be TRBD2 (5 bases). The end of the DNA aligns better with TRBJ2-7, so the J call may be wrong. CDR1 DFQATT and CDR2 SNEGSKA come from the germline V gene (reference sequence). This CDR3 region has 14 residues. CDR3 amino acids: CSATPSTSYNEQYF. The CDR3 DNA reads TGCAGTGCTACCCCCTCAACTAGTTACAATGAGCAGTACTTC.

A note on this clonotype: One junction end does not reproduce the germline sequence, and a read error may be involved. CDR3 amino acids: CASSPSDRRPSDQPQHF. The CDR3 DNA follows: TGTGCCAGCAGTCCGTCGGACAGGAGGCCTAGCGATCAGCCCCAGCATTTT. The chain recombines TRBV28 with TRBJ1-5, with 7 bases fitting TRBD1. Germline CDR1 MDHEN, CDR2 SYDVKM. This CDR3 region has 17 residues. Complete variable domain (other parts from reference TRBV28 and TRBJ1-5): DVKVTQSSRYLVKRTGEKVFLECVQDMDHENMFWYRQDPGLGLRLIYFSYDVKMKEKGDIPEGYSVSREKKERFSLILESASTNQTSMYLCASSPSDRRPSDQPQHFGDGTRLSIL.

CDR3 in amino acids: CASSEYEGTSGTDTQYF. CDR3 DNA sequence: TGTGCCAGCAGTGAATATGAGGGGACTAGCGGCACAGATACGCAGTATTTT. V gene TRBV25-1 combines with J gene TRBJ2-3, with 10 positions matching TRBD2. With V trimmed by 0 bases and J by 1 base, 4 bases remained unmatched. This CDR3 contains 17 residues. From germline, CDR1 is MGHDK and CDR2 SYGVNS.

This clonotype was observed a handful of times. The chain employs TRBV29-1 and TRBJ2-1; tentative D call: TRBD1 (5 bases). V lost 3 bases, J lost 9 bases, and 9 bases lay in between. The germline CDR1 and CDR2 sequences are SQVTM and ANQGSEA. The CDR3 is 11 residues long. This CDR3 reads CSVDRGTEQFF. The CDR3 DNA reads TGCAGCGTTGATAGGGGTACTGAGCAGTTCTTC.

In nucleotides, the CDR3 is TGTGCCAGCAGTCCACCCGTGGTAGGAGCTTTCTTT. This encodes CASSPPVVGAFF. The chain uses TRBV6-1 and TRBJ1-1; D uncertain. Germline-derived CDR1 and CDR2 are MNHNS and SASEGT. The V and J ends lost 5 bases and 10 bases respectively, with 14 bases between them. CDR3 size: 12 residues.

J is TRBJ2-1 and V is TRBV20-1; D perhaps matches TRBD2 (5 bases). The CDR3 has 13 amino acids. The ends were cut back, 6 bases at V and 8 bases at J, with 17 bases in the middle. Germline CDR1 and CDR2: DFQATT and SNEGSKA (reference sequence). The CDR3, as DNA: TGCAGTGCCCCCAGGCGCGGGCCCCATGAGCAGTTCTTC. Residues: CSAPRRGPHEQFF.

This clonotype appeared many times. The chain carries TRBV12-3 or TRBV12-4 and TRBJ2-5, with D hard to call. V lost 6 bases to trimming and J lost 3 bases, with 5 bases between them. CDR3 length: 11 residues. The CDR3 DNA follows: TGTGCCAGCAGCTTTGAAGAGACCCAGTACTTC. It encodes CASSFEETQYF.

The chain links TRBV20-1 to TRBJ2-1; D may be TRBD2 (6 bases). The CDR3 covers 12 residues. In germline, CDR1 is DFQATT, CDR2 SNEGSKA (reference sequence). V lost 7 bases to trimming and J lost 3 bases, with 10 bases between them. For the CDR3, the DNA is TGCAGTGTCCCGACTAGCTACAATGAGCAGTTCTTC. Its protein product is CSVPTSYNEQFF.